The T cell receptor (beta chain) described here comes from a study of blood T cell repertoires in COVID-19. The repertoire was sequenced with immunoSEQ multiplex PCR; TCRdb's copy has only in-frame clones and lacks some. Among about 81,000 clones listed, approximately 89% were seen once. This clone was detected only a few times. V dropped 4 bases and J dropped 4; count of bases not matched to a gene: 1. The CDR3 extends over 13 amino acids. CDR1 is SNHLY and CDR2 is FYNNEI in the germline V gene. Sequenced input: peripheral blood. This chain uses TRBV2 with TRBJ2-5; TRBD2 matches 9 bases. This TCR derives from a man in his 70s with active or convalescent COVID-19. In nucleotides, the CDR3 is TGTGCCAGCAGTGGGGGACTAGCAGAGACCCAGTACTTC. It yields the protein CASSGGLAETQYF.